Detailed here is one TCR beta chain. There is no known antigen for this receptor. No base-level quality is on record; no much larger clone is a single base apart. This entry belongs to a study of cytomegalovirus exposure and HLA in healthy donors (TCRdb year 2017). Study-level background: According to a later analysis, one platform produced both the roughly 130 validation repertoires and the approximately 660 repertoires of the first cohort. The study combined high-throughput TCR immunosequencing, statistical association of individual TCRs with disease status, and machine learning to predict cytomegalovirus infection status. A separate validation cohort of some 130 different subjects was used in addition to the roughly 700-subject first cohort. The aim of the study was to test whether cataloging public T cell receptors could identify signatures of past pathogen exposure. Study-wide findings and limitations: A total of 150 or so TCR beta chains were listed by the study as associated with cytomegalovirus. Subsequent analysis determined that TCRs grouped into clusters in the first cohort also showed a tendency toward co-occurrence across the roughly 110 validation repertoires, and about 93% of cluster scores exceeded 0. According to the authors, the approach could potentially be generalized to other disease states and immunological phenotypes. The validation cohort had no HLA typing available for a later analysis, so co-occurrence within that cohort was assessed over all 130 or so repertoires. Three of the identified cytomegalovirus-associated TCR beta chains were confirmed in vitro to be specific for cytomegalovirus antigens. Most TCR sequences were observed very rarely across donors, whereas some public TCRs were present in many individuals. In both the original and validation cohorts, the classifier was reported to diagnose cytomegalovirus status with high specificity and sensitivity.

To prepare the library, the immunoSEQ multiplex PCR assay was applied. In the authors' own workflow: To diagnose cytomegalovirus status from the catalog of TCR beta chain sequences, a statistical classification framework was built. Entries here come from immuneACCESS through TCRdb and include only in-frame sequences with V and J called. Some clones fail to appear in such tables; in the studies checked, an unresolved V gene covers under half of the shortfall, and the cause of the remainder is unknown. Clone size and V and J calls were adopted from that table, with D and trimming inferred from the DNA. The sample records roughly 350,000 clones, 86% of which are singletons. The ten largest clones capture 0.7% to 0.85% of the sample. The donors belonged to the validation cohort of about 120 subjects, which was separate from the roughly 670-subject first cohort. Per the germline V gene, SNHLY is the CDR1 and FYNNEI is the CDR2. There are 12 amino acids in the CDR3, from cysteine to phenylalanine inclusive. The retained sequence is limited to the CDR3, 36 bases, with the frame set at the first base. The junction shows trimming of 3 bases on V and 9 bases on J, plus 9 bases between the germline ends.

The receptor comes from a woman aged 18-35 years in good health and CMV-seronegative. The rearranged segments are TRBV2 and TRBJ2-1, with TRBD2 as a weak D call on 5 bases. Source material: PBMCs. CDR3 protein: CASSEVGAEQFF. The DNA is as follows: TGTGCCAGCAGTGAGGTGGGAGCTGAGCAGTTCTTC.